The next 16 T cell receptor beta chains were all read from a single sample in a study of vaccination effects on CD4 cells after COVID-19. TCRdb keeps only in-frame clones here, not all; method: immunoSEQ multiplex PCR. Of tens of thousands of clones detected, approximately 72% appear once; the ten largest clones hold more than 15%. Their target antigens are unknown. Antigen-specific CD4+ T cell clonotypes were called by their expansion after viral peptide-pool culture in ViraFEST. Between days 9 and 10 of culture, CD4+ T cells were separated out. Infection with SARS-CoV-2 occurred in the person between March and December 2020, and PCR confirmed it. The source material was CD4+ T cells from PBMCs cultured with HCoV-NL63 spike peptides, sampled before COVID-19 vaccination. The source of these receptors is a human donor who had a prior SARS-CoV-2 infection.

The chain combines TRBV20-1 with TRBJ2-3; 11 nucleotides align to TRBD2. Germline V CDR1 and CDR2: DFQATT, SNEGSKA (reference sequence). V shed 3 bases and J 5 bases; nucleotides not matched to a gene: 13. The CDR3 is made up of 17 amino acids. CDR3 bases: TGCAGTGCTAGTGGGGTAGCGGGAGGGAATAGGCGAGATACGCAGTATTTT. Translating it yields CSASGVAGGNRRDTQYF.

The rearrangement joins TRBV19 to TRBJ2-3, with 7 bases matching TRBD2. The CDR3 spans 14 residues. V was pared by 4 bases and J by 2 bases, with 3 bases of the junction left unmatched. Germline V lookup: CDR1 LNHDA, CDR2 SQIVND (reference sequence). The CDR3 nucleotides read TGTGCCAGTAGTAGGGACTACACCACAGATACGCAGTATTTT. Residues: CASSRDYTTDTQYF.

The CDR3 bases are TGTGCCAGCAGCTATACAGGGGTTGGGGAGACCCAGTACTTC. Translating it yields CASSYTGVGETQYF. The rearrangement uses TRBV5-5 and TRBJ2-5, with TRBD1 identical over 7 bases. Germline V gene sequence: CDR1 SGHKS, CDR2 YYEKEE (reference sequence). This CDR3 has 14 residues. With V trimmed by 3 bases and J by 5 bases, 7 bases remained unmatched.

The chain combines TRBV5-1 with TRBJ1-4, with D perhaps matching TRBD1 (6 bases). V was shortened by 3 bases and J by 6 bases, with 9 bases between the two germline ends. Germline V gene lookup returns CDR1 SGHRS and CDR2 YFSETQ. The CDR3 is 13 residues long. The CDR3 region has the DNA TGCGCCAGCAGCTCCAGGGGTGATGAAAAACTGTTTTTT. Protein product: CASSSRGDEKLFF. Complete variable domain (other parts from reference TRBV5-1 and TRBJ1-4): KAGVTQTPRYLIKTRGQQVTLSCSPISGHRSVSWYQQTPGQGLQFLFEYFSETQRNKGNFPGRFSGRQFSNSRSEMNVSTLELGDSALYLCASSSRGDEKLFFGSGTQLSVL.

This clone has just a few counts. As DNA, the CDR3 is TGTGCCAGCAATATACAGGGTTTCGGCTACGAGCAGTACTTC. Protein sequence: CASNIQGFGYEQYF. V is TRBV2 and J is TRBJ2-7, with D maybe TRBD1 (6 bases). Looked up from germline, CDR1 is SNHLY and CDR2 is FYNNEI. The CDR3 length is 14 residues. Trimming took off 7 bases at V and 3 bases at J, with 16 bases between the two ends.

This clone was picked up a small number of times. The rearrangement uses TRBV4-1 and TRBJ2-7, with unresolved D. The germline V gene encodes CDR1 MGHRA and CDR2 YSYEKL. CDR3 size: 16 residues. With 3 bases removed from V and 2 bases from J, the gap between germline ends came to 17 bases. Written as DNA, the CDR3 is TGCGCCAGCAGCCACCTCAGGAGCTCGAAGCCCTACGAGCAGTACTTC. Translated: CASSHLRSSKPYEQYF.

V usage is TRBV11-2 and J usage is TRBJ1-1; TRBD1 aligns across 7 bases. CDR3 length equals 15 residues. V was pared by 5 bases and J by 0 bases, with 6 bases of the junction left unmatched. Per the germline V gene, CDR1 is SGHAT and CDR2 is FQNNGV. CDR3: CASSPAGQLNTEAFF. In nucleotides, the CDR3 is TGTGCCAGCAGCCCAGCGGGACAGTTGAACACTGAAGCTTTCTTT.

The V call is TRBV5-1, the J call TRBJ1-1, with D possibly TRBD1 on 5 matching bases. This CDR3 spans 14 amino acids. Germline V gene data show CDR1 as SGHRS and CDR2 as YFSETQ. V lost 0 bases and J lost 1, with 7 bases in between. The chain's CDR3 is CASSLGTQNTEAFF. The DNA for the CDR3 is TGCGCCAGCAGCTTGGGGACACAGAACACTGAAGCTTTCTTT.

V and J are TRBV19 and TRBJ1-4, with 10 bases that match TRBD1. The CDR3 extends over 15 amino acids. V lost 1 base, J lost 6 bases, and 2 bases stayed unmatched. CDR1 LNHDA and CDR2 SQIVND come from the germline V gene (reference sequence). The CDR3 DNA reads TGTGCCAGTAGTATAGCCGGGACAGGGGATGAAAAACTGTTTTTT. Amino acid sequence: CASSIAGTGDEKLFF.

The chain recombines TRBV5-1 with TRBJ2-5; D assignment may be TRBD1 or TRBD2 (5 bases each). The V and J ends lost 1 base and 5 bases respectively, with 12 bases between them. The CDR3 totals 14 residues. CDR1 and CDR2 from the germline V gene are SGHRS and YFSETQ. This CDR3 reads CASSLLGREETQYF. CDR3 DNA sequence: TGCGCCAGCAGCTTGTTGGGCAGGGAGGAGACCCAGTACTTC. The variable domain in full, with the rest retrieved from reference TRBV5-1 and TRBJ2-5, is KAGVTQTPRYLIKTRGQQVTLSCSPISGHRSVSWYQQTPGQGLQFLFEYFSETQRNKGNFPGRFSGRQFSNSRSEMNVSTLELGDSALYLCASSLLGREETQYFGPGTRLLVL.

The chain is built from TRBV9 and TRBJ2-3, with D unresolved. Germline V lookup: CDR1 SGDLS, CDR2 YYNGEE. The germline V and J ends were trimmed by 0 bases and 1 base, with 6 bases remaining between them. The CDR3 length is 14 residues. The CDR3 sequence is CASSVDAGTDTQYF. CDR3 DNA sequence: TGTGCCAGCAGCGTAGACGCAGGCACAGATACGCAGTATTTT.

In DNA form, the CDR3 reads TGTGCCAGCAGCGTAGACCCCGAGGGGCACTACACCTTC. As protein: CASSVDPEGHYTF. This sequence joins TRBV9 and TRBJ1-2; D is perhaps TRBD1 (5 bases). The germline gives CDR1 SGDLS, CDR2 YYNGEE. This CDR3 is built from 13 residues. Trimming cost V 0 bases and J 10 bases, with 13 bases left between them.

The chain uses TRBV4-1 and TRBJ1-1; 7 bases agree with TRBD1. V gave up 3 bases and J gave up 4 bases; unmatched junction bases: 5. The CDR3 is made up of 14 amino acids. The germline CDR1 and CDR2 sequences are MGHRA and YSYEKL. CDR3 sequence (DNA): TGCGCCAGCAGCCACCGACAGGGACCCACTGAAGCTTTCTTT. It encodes CASSHRQGPTEAFF.

This chain joins TRBV5-6 and TRBJ2-7; 8 bases fit TRBD2. Germline values: CDR1 SGHDT, CDR2 YYEEEE. The J segment lost 0 bases and the V segment lost 4 bases, leaving 6 bases of the junction unmatched. CDR3 length: 15 amino acids. Written as DNA, the CDR3 is TGTGCCAGCAGCCATAGCGGGACTCGCTCCTACGAGCAGTACTTC. Translating it yields CASSHSGTRSYEQYF. Supplemented by reference TRBV5-6 and TRBJ2-7, the full variable domain reads DAGVTQSPTHLIKTRGQQVTLRCSPKSGHDTVSWYQQALGQGPQFIFQYYEEEERQRGNFPDRFSGHQFPNYSSELNVNALLLGDSALYLCASSHSGTRSYEQYFGPGTRLTVT.

The V gene is TRBV7-8, the J gene TRBJ2-3; TRBD1 agrees at 7 bases. This CDR3 is 16 amino acids long. The V gene end was trimmed by 2 bases and the J gene end by 5 bases; junction bases not matched to a gene: 10. From germline, CDR1 is SGHVS and CDR2 FQNEAQ. This CDR3 is CASSLQGVAQGDTQYF. DNA for the CDR3: TGTGCCAGCAGCTTACAGGGGGTTGCTCAGGGAGATACGCAGTATTTT.

V is TRBV2 and J is TRBJ1-2, with a weak D call TRBD1 (5 bases). Trimming took 2 bases from V and 5 from J, leaving 6 bases between them. This CDR3 spans 12 amino acids. From germline, CDR1 is SNHLY and CDR2 FYNNEI. CDR3 residues: CASSEQGYGYTF. In nucleotides, the CDR3 is TGTGCCAGCAGTGAACAGGGATATGGCTACACCTTC.